This TCR beta chain was observed in a study of a mutant IDH1 vaccine in newly diagnosed glioma. The CDR3 is made up of 18 amino acids. Sequenced by immunoSEQ multiplex PCR; TCRdb stores in-frame clones only, minus some. The sample yields 110,000 or so clones, almost 90% seen once. Time point here: week 11, during vaccination. What each vaccine dose contained was 300 ug of mutant IDH1 20-mer peptide, accompanied by topical imiquimod. Notes on this clone: Its antigen is still unknown.

Sequencing used PBMCs, obtained from a glioma patient whose treatment included an IDH1 peptide vaccine. This receptor was obtained from a woman between 50 and 59 years old with glioma. The V and J genes are TRBV21-1 and TRBJ2-7; the table assigns TRBD2, which was not confirmed against the DNA. TRBV21-1 is a listed pseudogene. CDR3 sequence (DNA): TGTGCCAGCAGCCCACCTCGGGGTCTAGCGGGAGGCACCCACGAGCAGTACTTC. It codes for CASSPPRGLAGGTHEQYF.